A single sample gave rise to the 5 T cell receptor beta chains below, sequenced in a study of early T cells in non-severe SARS-CoV-2 infection. TCRdb redid the calling of the 5' RACE reads with MiXCR, one entry per CDR3 protein. The table includes around 50,000 distinct CDR3 sequences, roughly an eighth detected once. Sequenced sample: whole blood. The receptors derive from an adult who was a healthcare worker with PCR-confirmed SARS-CoV-2 infection or an uninfected control (not recorded which).

This clonotype came up a few times. The J gene is TRBJ2-7, the V gene TRBV7-6; 13 bases are a match to TRBD2. CDR1 SGHVS and CDR2 FNYEAQ come from the germline V gene. The trim removed 5 bases at V and 4 bases at J, leaving 5 bases unmatched. This CDR3 has 15 residues. The CDR3 protein is CASSPGTSGDYEQYF. The CDR3 coding sequence is TGTGCCAGCAGCCCAGGGACTAGCGGGGATTACGAGCAGTACTTC.

This clonotype came up many times. The chain couples TRBV18 to TRBJ2-2; D unresolved. This CDR3 contains 14 residues. CDR1 is KGHSH, CDR2 LQKENI, per germline. V was clipped by 6 bases and J by 0 bases, with 8 bases between them. The CDR3 region has the DNA TGTGCCAGCTCGAAAGTGACGAACACCGGGGAGCTGTTTTTT. Amino acid sequence: CASSKVTNTGELFF.

This clonotype was seen at least ten times. The chain uses TRBV5-1 and TRBJ2-1; the D gene is possibly TRBD2 (5 bases). Germline V CDR1 and CDR2: SGHRS, YFSETQ. V was shortened by 2 bases and J by 3 bases, with 15 bases between the two germline ends. The CDR3 extends over 16 amino acids. This CDR3 is CASSLRAERDYNEQFF. The CDR3 DNA reads as TGCGCCAGCAGCTTACGAGCGGAGCGCGACTACAATGAGCAGTTCTTC.

There are many counts of this clonotype. V gene TRBV4-2 combines with J gene TRBJ2-3; the match to TRBD2 covers 9 bases. The CDR3 is 18 residues long. Per germline, CDR1 LGHNA and CDR2 YNFKEQ. J was trimmed by 2 bases and V by 1 base; bases with no gene match: 10. CDR3 nucleotide sequence: TGTGCCAGCAGCCAAGCCCTCCCGCGGGAGGGAAACACAGATACGCAGTATTTT. It translates to CASSQALPREGNTDTQYF.

In its sample, this clonotype is medium-sized. V is TRBV19 and J is TRBJ2-1, with D perhaps TRBD1 (6 bases). Trimming cost V 7 bases and J 6 bases, with 16 bases left between them. Germline V gives CDR1 LNHDA, CDR2 SQIVND (reference sequence). This CDR3 spans 14 amino acids. CDR3 nucleotides: TGTGCCAGTATTCCAAGGGGACACCTCAATGAGCAGTTCTTC. Amino acids: CASIPRGHLNEQFF. The variable domain in full, with the rest retrieved from reference TRBV19 and TRBJ2-1, is DGGITQSPKYLFRKEGQNVTLSCEQNLNHDAMYWYRQDPGQGLRLIYYSQIVNDFQKGDIAEGYSVSREKKESFPLTVTSAQKNPTAFYLCASIPRGHLNEQFFGPGTRLTVL.